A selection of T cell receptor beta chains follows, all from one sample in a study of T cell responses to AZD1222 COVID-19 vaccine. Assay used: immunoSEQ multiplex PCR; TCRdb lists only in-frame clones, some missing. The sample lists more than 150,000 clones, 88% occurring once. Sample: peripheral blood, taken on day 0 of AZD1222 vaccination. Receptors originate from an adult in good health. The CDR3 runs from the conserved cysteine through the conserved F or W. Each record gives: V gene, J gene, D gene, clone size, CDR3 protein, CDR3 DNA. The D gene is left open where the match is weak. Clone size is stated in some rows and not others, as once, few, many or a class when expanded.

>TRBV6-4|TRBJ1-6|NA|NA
CASSDPKGLTGAYNSPLHF
TGTGCCAGCAGTGACCCCAAGGGTCTGACGGGGGCCTATAATTCACCCCTCCACTTT
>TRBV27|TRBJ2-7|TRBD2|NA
CASSLAGGTRQYF
TGTGCCAGCAGTTTAGCGGGAGGAACTCGGCAGTACTTC
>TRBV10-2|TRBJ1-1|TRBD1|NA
CASNRDRMNTEAFF
TGCGCCAGCAATAGGGACAGAATGAACACTGAAGCTTTCTTT
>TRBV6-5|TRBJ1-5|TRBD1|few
CASSNRGHQPQHF
TGTGCCAGCAGTAACAGGGGGCACCAGCCCCAGCATTTT
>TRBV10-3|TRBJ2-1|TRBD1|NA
CAISEADRVPYNEQFF
TGTGCCATCAGTGAGGCCGACAGGGTTCCCTACAATGAGCAGTTCTTC
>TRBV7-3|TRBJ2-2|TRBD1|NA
CASSRDPGQATTGELFF
TGTGCCAGCAGTCGGGACCCCGGACAGGCGACAACCGGGGAGCTGTTTTTT
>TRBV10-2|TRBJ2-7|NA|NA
CASSEQSYEQYF
TGCGCCAGCAGTGAGCAGTCCTACGAGCAGTACTTC
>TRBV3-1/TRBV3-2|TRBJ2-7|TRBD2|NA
CASTGLTGGGYEQYF
TGTGCCAGCACAGGACTGACGGGAGGGGGCTACGAGCAGTACTTC
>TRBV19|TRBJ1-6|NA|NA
CASSIDWTVYNSPLHF
TGTGCCAGTAGTATAGATTGGACAGTCTATAATTCACCCCTCCACTTT
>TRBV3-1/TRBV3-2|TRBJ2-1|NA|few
CASSQPGGVSRNEQFF
TGTGCCAGCAGCCAACCAGGGGGGGTTTCCCGTAATGAGCAGTTCTTC
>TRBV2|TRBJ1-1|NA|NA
CASTAGRLGTEAFF
TGTGCCAGCACCGCGGGACGGTTGGGTACTGAAGCTTTCTTT
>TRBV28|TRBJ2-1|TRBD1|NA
CASSWGQGADNEQFF
TGTGCCAGCAGTTGGGGACAGGGTGCCGACAATGAGCAGTTCTTC
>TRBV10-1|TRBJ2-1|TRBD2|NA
CASSLSSGGYNEQFF
TGCGCCAGCAGCCTCTCTAGCGGGGGATACAATGAGCAGTTCTTC
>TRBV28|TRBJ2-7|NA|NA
CASRSGTHSYEQYF
TGTGCCAGCAGGTCCGGGACCCACTCCTACGAGCAGTACTTC
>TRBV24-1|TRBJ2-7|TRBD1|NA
CATRRTGSDEQYF
TGTGCCACCAGGCGGACAGGGTCGGACGAGCAGTACTTC
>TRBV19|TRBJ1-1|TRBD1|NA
CASIPRGGRATEAFF
TGTGCCAGTATCCCGCGAGGGGGCAGGGCCACTGAAGCTTTCTTT
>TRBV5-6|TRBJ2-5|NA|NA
CASSLTKGETQYF
TGTGCCAGCAGCTTGACTAAGGGGGAGACCCAGTACTTC
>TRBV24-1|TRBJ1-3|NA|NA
CATSDPLAPGNTIYF
TGTGCCACCAGTGATCCCCTAGCCCCTGGAAACACCATATATTTT
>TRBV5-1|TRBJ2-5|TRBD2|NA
CASSSGLLAEETQYF
TGCGCCAGCAGCTCCGGTCTACTAGCGGAAGAGACCCAGTACTTC
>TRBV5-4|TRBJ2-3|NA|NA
CASSPRYLDTQYF
TGTGCCAGCAGCCCCCGATACCTAGATACGCAGTATTTT
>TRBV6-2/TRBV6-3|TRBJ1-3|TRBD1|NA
CASSGTAGNTIYF
TGTGCCAGCAGCGGGACAGCTGGAAACACCATATATTTT
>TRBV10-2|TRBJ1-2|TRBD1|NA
CASSPGQGVGGYTF
TGCGCCAGCAGTCCGGGACAGGGAGTTGGTGGCTACACCTTC
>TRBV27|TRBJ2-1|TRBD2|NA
CASSPIAGGPNEQFF
TGTGCCAGCAGCCCTATAGCGGGAGGGCCAAATGAGCAGTTCTTC
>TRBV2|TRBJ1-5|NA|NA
CASLRDRESNQPQHF
TGTGCCAGCCTCAGGGATAGGGAGAGCAATCAGCCCCAGCATTTT
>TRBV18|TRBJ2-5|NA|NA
CASSPGRQQETQYF
TGTGCCAGCTCACCAGGAAGACAGCAAGAGACCCAGTACTTC
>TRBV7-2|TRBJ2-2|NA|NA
CASSLGQGTGELFF
TGTGCCAGCAGCTTAGGGCAGGGCACCGGGGAGCTGTTTTTT
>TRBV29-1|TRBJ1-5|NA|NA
CSATTRGSNQPQHF
TGCAGCGCTACGACGAGAGGGAGCAATCAGCCCCAGCATTTT
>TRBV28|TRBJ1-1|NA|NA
CASSLRETEAFF
TGTGCCAGCAGTCTCAGGGAGACTGAAGCTTTCTTT
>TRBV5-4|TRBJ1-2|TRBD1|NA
CASSDARDREAGYTF
TGTGCCAGCAGCGACGCCCGGGACAGGGAGGCTGGCTACACCTTC
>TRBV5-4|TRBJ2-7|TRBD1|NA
CASSLFGTGYEQYF
TGTGCCAGCAGCTTATTTGGGACAGGGTACGAGCAGTACTTC
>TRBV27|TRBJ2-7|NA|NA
CASRLGFNYEQYF
TGTGCCAGCAGACTCGGGTTTAACTACGAGCAGTACTTC
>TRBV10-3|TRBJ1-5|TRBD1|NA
CAISGQGAAQPQHF
TGTGCCATCAGTGGACAGGGGGCCGCTCAGCCCCAGCATTTT
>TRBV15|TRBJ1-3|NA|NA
CATSRERAHSGNTIYF
TGTGCCACCAGCAGAGAGCGGGCACACTCTGGAAACACCATATATTTT
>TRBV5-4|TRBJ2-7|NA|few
CASSPMSSYEQYF
TGTGCCAGCAGCCCTATGAGCTCCTACGAGCAGTACTTC
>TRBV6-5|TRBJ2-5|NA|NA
CASRHRGRETQYF
TGTGCCAGCAGACATAGGGGTAGAGAGACCCAGTACTTC
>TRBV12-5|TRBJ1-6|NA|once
CASGTVGGPYNSPLHF
TGTGCTAGTGGTACGGTGGGGGGGCCCTATAATTCACCCCTCCACTTT
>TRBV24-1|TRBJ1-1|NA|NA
CATRISGSQTEAFF
TGTGCCACCAGAATTTCCGGGAGCCAGACTGAAGCTTTCTTT
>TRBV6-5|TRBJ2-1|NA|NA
CASTPSRGYEQFF
TGTGCCAGCACCCCCTCGAGGGGGTATGAGCAGTTCTTC
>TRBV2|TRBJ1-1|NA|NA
CASSVQGMNTEAFF
TGTGCCAGCAGTGTACAGGGAATGAACACTGAAGCTTTCTTT
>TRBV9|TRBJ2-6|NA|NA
CASSVDGSGANVLTF
TGTGCCAGCAGCGTAGATGGCTCTGGGGCCAACGTCCTGACTTTC
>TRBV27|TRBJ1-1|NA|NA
CASSLAEAFF
TGTGCCAGCAGTTTAGCTGAAGCTTTCTTT
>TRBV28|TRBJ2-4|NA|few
CASGFKNIQYF
TGTGCCAGCGGATTTAAAAACATTCAGTACTTC
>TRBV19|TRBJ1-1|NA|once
CASSWVEGEAFF
TGTGCCAGTAGCTGGGTGGAGGGTGAAGCTTTCTTT
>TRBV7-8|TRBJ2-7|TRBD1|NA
CASSPLVGQGAYEQYF
TGTGCCAGCAGCCCATTAGTAGGACAGGGGGCCTACGAGCAGTACTTC
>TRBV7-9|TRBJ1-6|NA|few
CASSLGNYNSPLHF
TGTGCCAGCAGCTTAGGGAATTATAATTCACCCCTCCACTTT
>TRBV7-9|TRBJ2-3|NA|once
CASSSRDSRSDTQYF
TGTGCCAGCAGCTCCCGGGACTCCAGATCAGATACGCAGTATTTT
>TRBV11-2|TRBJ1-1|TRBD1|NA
CASSDREPNTEAFF
TGTGCCAGCTCCGACAGGGAACCCAACACTGAAGCTTTCTTT
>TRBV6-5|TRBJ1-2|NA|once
CASSLRGSDYGYTF
TGTGCCAGCAGCCTCCGGGGCTCGGACTATGGCTACACCTTC
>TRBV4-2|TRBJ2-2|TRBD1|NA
CASSQNSGQANTGELFF
TGTGCCAGCAGCCAAAACTCGGGACAGGCGAACACCGGGGAGCTGTTTTTT
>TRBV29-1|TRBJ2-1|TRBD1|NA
CSAGQGYNEQFF
TGCAGCGCTGGACAGGGGTACAATGAGCAGTTCTTC
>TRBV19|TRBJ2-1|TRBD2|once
CASSTGLAGVNNEQFF
TGTGCCAGTAGTACCGGACTAGCGGGGGTGAACAATGAGCAGTTCTTC
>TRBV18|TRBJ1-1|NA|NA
CASSPRDRWVGNTEAFF
TGTGCCAGCTCACCAAGGGACCGTTGGGTTGGGAACACTGAAGCTTTCTTT
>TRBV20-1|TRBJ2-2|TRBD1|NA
CSASELMKGQGWTGELFF
TGCAGTGCTAGTGAACTCATGAAGGGACAGGGTTGGACCGGGGAGCTGTTTTTT
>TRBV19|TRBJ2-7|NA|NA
CAKSMRRGCYEQYF
TGTGCCAAAAGTATGAGGAGAGGCTGCTACGAGCAGTACTTC
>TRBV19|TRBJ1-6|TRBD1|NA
CASSLPTGGDSTSPLHF
TGTGCCAGTAGTCTCCCGACAGGGGGTGACTCTACGTCACCCCTCCACTTT
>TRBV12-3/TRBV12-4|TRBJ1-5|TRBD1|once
CATDRVGNQPQHF
TGTGCCACCGACAGGGTTGGTAATCAGCCCCAGCATTTT
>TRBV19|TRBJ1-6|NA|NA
CASTPGSSYNSPLHF
TGTGCCAGTACCCCAGGAAGCTCCTATAATTCACCCCTCCACTTT
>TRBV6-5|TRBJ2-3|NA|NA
CASSYAPTRKDTQYF
TGTGCCAGCAGTTACGCCCCCACCCGGAAAGATACGCAGTATTTT
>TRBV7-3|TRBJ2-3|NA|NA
CASRSGPSRTDTQYF
TGTGCCAGCAGGTCCGGGCCCAGTCGCACAGATACGCAGTATTTT
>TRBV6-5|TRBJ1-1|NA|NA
CASSNRARTEAFF
TGTGCCAGCAGTAACAGGGCCCGCACTGAAGCTTTCTTT